These 21 T cell receptor beta chains share one sample of origin, sequenced in a study of beta chain features in type 1 diabetes (dated by TCRdb to about 2018). General study outcomes and caveats: Type 1 diabetes patients showed a moderate but significant shortening of TCRB CDR3 length in all four CD4+ subsets.

Their antigen targets remain unknown. Libraries were built with the immunoSEQ multiplex PCR assay. The entire amount of isolated RNA was reverse transcribed using the High Capacity cDNA Reverse Transcription Kit, so the sequenced TCRB transcripts were expressed ones. TCRdb took over this immuneACCESS table, retaining in-frame rearrangements with V and J assigned. Such tables are incomplete; in checked studies, under half of the missing clones stem from an unresolved V gene, and the remainder is unexplained. This sample has approximately 260,000 clones in its table, and about 24% of those were observed once. The ten largest make up approximately 0.011% of the sample. The sequenced sample consisted of naive CD4+ T cells from blood. The label giving this sample's cell subset or site can be read as: true naive CD4+ T cells. These receptors were taken from a woman aged 25 to 39 with type 1 diabetes.

This clone was seen only a few times. V and J are TRBV2 and TRBJ2-2; D is ambiguous. This CDR3 is built from 11 residues. V lost 9 bases, J lost 7 bases, and 9 bases lay in between. In germline, CDR1 is SNHLY, CDR2 FYNNEI. The CDR3 sequence: CASVTSGELFF. In DNA form, the CDR3 reads TGTGCCAGTGTGACAAGCGGGGAGCTGTTTTTT.

In DNA, the CDR3 is TGTGCCAGCAGCCAGGGGGCCGGCTACGAGCAGTACTTC. Encoded protein: CASSQGAGYEQYF. The V call is TRBV7-3, the J call TRBJ2-7, with 8 bases identical to TRBD1. Per the germline V gene, CDR1 is SGHTA and CDR2 is FQGTGA. V was pared by 5 bases and J by 3 bases, with 3 bases of the junction left unmatched. CDR3 size: 13 residues.

The gene calls are TRBV9 and TRBJ1-3; D not certain. Germline CDR1 and CDR2: SGDLS and YYNGEE. V lost 4 bases, J lost 0 bases, and 8 bases lay in between. There are 14 residues in the CDR3. The CDR3 sequence: CASSPLDSGNTIYF. The CDR3 DNA follows: TGTGCCAGCAGCCCATTAGACTCTGGAAACACCATATATTTT.

This clone was seen a handful of times. This rearrangement joins TRBV27 to TRBJ1-4, with D maybe TRBD1 (6 bases). Deletions cut 3 bases from V and 0 bases from J, with 8 bases between. This CDR3 has 15 residues. The germline CDR1 and CDR2 sequences are MNHEY and SMNVEV (reference sequence). For the CDR3, the DNA is TGTGCCAGCAGTTTGGCAGGGGCAACTAATGAAAAACTGTTTTTT. Encoded protein: CASSLAGATNEKLFF.

The rearrangement joins TRBV19 to TRBJ1-1; D is possibly TRBD1 (6 bases). Trimming cost V 2 bases and J 3 bases, with 10 bases left between them. CDR3 length equals 14 residues. Germline V lookup: CDR1 LNHDA, CDR2 SQIVND (reference sequence). CDR3 in amino acids: CASSIRGLDTEAFF. In DNA, the CDR3 is TGTGCCAGTAGTATAAGGGGGTTGGACACTGAAGCTTTCTTT.

This clone appeared a single time. Compared with germline, one end of the junction differs, possibly owing to a read error. J is TRBJ1-5 and V is TRBV29-1; 9 bases are a match to TRBD1. The CDR3 is 17 residues long. The germline CDR1 and CDR2 sequences are SQVTM and ANQGSEA. The chain's CDR3 is CSVVAGQGQYSDQPQHF. CDR3 nucleotides: TGCAGCGTTGTGGCGGGACAGGGTCAGTATAGCGATCAGCCCCAGCATTTT. The complete variable domain, with remaining parts taken from reference TRBV29-1 and TRBJ1-5, reads SAVISQKPSRDICQRGTSLTIQCQVDSQVTMMFWYRQQPGQSLTLIATANQGSEATYESGFVIDKFPISRPNLTFSTLTVSNMSPEDSSIYLCSVVAGQGQYSDQPQHFGDGTRLSIL.

This clone occurred a few times. This chain connects TRBV29-1 to TRBJ1-1; D remains ambiguous. There are 13 residues in the CDR3. With 6 bases removed from V and 2 bases from J, the gap between germline ends came to 13 bases. Per germline, CDR1 SQVTM and CDR2 ANQGSEA. The CDR3: CSVIETGNTEAFF. In DNA, the CDR3 is TGCAGCGTGATAGAAACGGGAAACACTGAAGCTTTCTTT.

This clone showed up just a few times. The chain joins TRBV7-8 to TRBJ2-1; 12 bases map to TRBD2. The J segment lost 4 bases and the V segment lost 5 bases, leaving 6 bases of the junction unmatched. CDR3 length: 16 amino acids. Looked up from germline, CDR1 is SGHVS and CDR2 is FQNEAQ. The CDR3 is CASSASGRAPYNEQFF. The CDR3 nucleotides read TGTGCCAGCAGCGCTAGCGGGAGGGCCCCGTACAATGAGCAGTTCTTC.

The rearrangement uses TRBV30 and TRBJ2-1; D might be TRBD1 (5 bases). This CDR3 spans 13 amino acids. CDR1 and CDR2 (germline): GTSNPN, SVGIG (reference sequence). The V and J ends lost 0 bases and 12 bases respectively, with 15 bases between them. In nucleotides, the CDR3 is TGTGCCTGGAGTGTACCTCCCGCGCAGGGGCAGTTCTTC. Translating it yields CAWSVPPAQGQFF.

The chain couples TRBV5-1 to TRBJ1-1; D remains ambiguous. The germline gives CDR1 SGHRS, CDR2 YFSETQ. V was clipped by 0 bases and J by 2 bases, with 5 bases between them. This CDR3 comprises 13 residues. CDR3 sequence: CASSLETNTEAFF. The CDR3 DNA sequence: TGCGCCAGCAGCTTGGAGACAAACACTGAAGCTTTCTTT.

Concerning this clone: Other nucleotide sequences from this sample produce the same CDR3. DNA for the CDR3: TGCGCCAGCAGCTTGGTCACTAGCGGCTACAATGAGCAGTTCTTC. Protein sequence: CASSLVTSGYNEQFF. The chain carries TRBV5-1 and TRBJ2-1, with 8 nucleotides matching TRBD2. Germline CDR1 reads SGHRS; CDR2 reads YFSETQ. The CDR3 is 15 amino acids. V was pared by 0 bases and J by 3 bases, with 2 bases of the junction left unmatched.

The V gene is TRBV29-1, the J gene TRBJ2-7; D may be TRBD1 (6 bases). The CDR3 contains 12 residues. Trimming removed 4 bases at V and 9 bases at J, with 16 bases between. Germline loops: CDR1 SQVTM, CDR2 ANQGSEA. CDR3 amino acids: CSVGQEDRGQYF. The CDR3 DNA sequence: TGCAGCGTTGGACAGGAGGATCGTGGGCAGTACTTC.

This CDR3 reads CSVEASSYNEQFF. In nucleotides, the CDR3 is TGCAGCGTTGAGGCAAGCTCCTACAATGAGCAGTTCTTC. The chain joins TRBV29-1 to TRBJ2-1, with D unresolved. The CDR3 runs 13 residues. CDR1 SQVTM and CDR2 ANQGSEA come from the germline V gene. Trimming removed 3 bases at V and 0 bases at J, with 6 bases between.

The chain employs TRBV5-6 and TRBJ2-1, with 8 bases matching TRBD2. This CDR3 contains 14 residues. The germline V gene has CDR1 SGHDT and CDR2 YYEEEE. The V gene end was trimmed by 4 bases and the J gene end by 5 bases; junction bases not matched to a gene: 5. The CDR3 sequence: CASSVQRGNNEQFF. CDR3 nucleotides: TGTGCCAGCAGCGTTCAGCGGGGGAACAATGAGCAGTTCTTC.

The sample holds a few counts of this clone. This sequence joins TRBV19 and TRBJ1-5; D call uncertain. This CDR3 comprises 14 residues. CDR1 is LNHDA, CDR2 SQIVND, per germline (reference sequence). Trimming shortened V by 3 bases and J by 2 bases, and 8 bases separated the two germline ends. The CDR3 DNA reads as TGTGCCAGTAGTATCGACCAGGGCAATCAGCCCCAGCATTTT. It yields the protein CASSIDQGNQPQHF.

The chain carries TRBV27 and TRBJ1-3; weak D call: TRBD1 (6 bases). Trimming took off 2 bases at V and 3 bases at J, with 8 bases between the two ends. This CDR3 is built from 14 residues. Germline CDR1 is MNHEY and CDR2 is SMNVEV (reference sequence). This chain's CDR3 is CASSLNRDGNTIYF. CDR3 DNA sequence: TGTGCCAGCAGTTTAAACAGGGATGGAAACACCATATATTTT.

The chain uses TRBV27 and TRBJ1-5, with TRBD1 as a possible D gene (5 bases). Trimming took 4 bases from V and 6 from J, leaving 10 bases between them. The CDR3 contains 13 residues. Germline V gene sequence: CDR1 MNHEY, CDR2 SMNVEV (reference sequence). This CDR3 is CASSYAGRQPQHF. CDR3 sequence (DNA): TGTGCCAGCAGTTACGCAGGGCGTCAGCCCCAGCATTTT.

Written as DNA, the CDR3 is TGTGCCAGCAACGACGGGACAGGGGGAAATGAGCAGTTCTTC. It encodes CASNDGTGGNEQFF. J is TRBJ2-1 and V is TRBV2; 11 nucleotides line up with TRBD1. The V segment lost 7 bases and the J segment 7 bases; nucleotides outside the gene matches: 6. The CDR3 sequence is 14 residues long. Germline V gives CDR1 SNHLY, CDR2 FYNNEI.

This chain uses TRBV21-1 with TRBJ1-1. TRBV21-1 is deemed a pseudogene. The CDR3 spans 11 residues. The CDR3 bases are TGTGCCAGCAATGAGGCCACTGAAGCTTTCTTT. Its protein is CASNEATEAFF.

The rearrangement joins TRBV6-4 to TRBJ1-2; 11 bases are shared with TRBD1. The V and J ends lost 5 bases and 2 bases, in that order; junction bases with no gene match: 4. This CDR3 is built from 15 residues. Per the germline V gene, CDR1 is MRHNA and CDR2 is SNTAGT. The CDR3 DNA reads as TGTGCCAGCAGTTTCGGGACAGGGGGGAACTATGGCTACACCTTC. Translating it yields CASSFGTGGNYGYTF.

The rearrangement uses TRBV28 and TRBJ2-7; D possibly corresponds to TRBD1 (5 bases). The CDR3 totals 14 residues. The germline V gene encodes CDR1 MDHEN and CDR2 SYDVKM. The V end was cut by 6 bases, the J end by 0 bases, with 12 bases between. Here the CDR3 DNA reads TGTGCCAGCAGCGCGACAGTTCTCTCCTACGAGCAGTACTTC. It encodes CASSATVLSYEQYF.